The T cell receptor (beta chain) under discussion was sequenced for a study of T cell changes during pregnancy in multiple sclerosis. V shed 3 bases and J shed 0 bases, with 9 bases lying between them. This CDR3 spans 15 amino acids. The germline V gene encodes CDR1 MGHRA and CDR2 YSYEKL. Assay used: immunoSEQ multiplex PCR; TCRdb lists only in-frame clones, some missing. Here the sample spans around 100,000 clones, approximately 90% being singletons. The gene calls are TRBV4-1 and TRBJ1-3; D is undetermined. Sequenced material: peripheral blood, taken after pregnancy. This TCR was recovered from a female donor with multiple sclerosis, enrolled in a pregnancy study. As DNA, the CDR3 is TGCGCCAGCAGCCAGATAGTCGGCTCTGGAAACACCATATATTTT. The encoded protein is CASSQIVGSGNTIYF.